This TCR beta chain was sequenced during a study of blood T cell repertoires in COVID-19. As processed by the authors: Reference gene primer amplification yielded estimated nucleated cell counts. Repertoires were generated with immunoSEQ multiplex PCR, while TCRdb's copy carries only in-frame clones and drops some. D and trimming were read from the DNA, whereas the V and J calls and clone size are those reported in that table. Of about 230,000 clones in the sample, about 80% were seen once. Germline loops: CDR1 SGHDN, CDR2 FVKESK. V shed 4 bases and J 5 bases; nucleotides not matched to a gene: 13. CDR3 length: 17 residues. The study drew participants aged about 18 to 89 years from approximately 23 US areas.

The gene calls are TRBV14 and TRBJ1-1, with TRBD1 matching over 10 bases. The receptor was derived from a man in his 60s who had recovered from COVID-19. Sequencing used PBMCs or T cells enriched from blood (not recorded which). CDR3 sequence (DNA): TGTGCCAGCAGCCTAACTGCTAATACGGACAGGGGGACTGAAGCTTTCTTT. Translating gives CASSLTANTDRGTEAFF.